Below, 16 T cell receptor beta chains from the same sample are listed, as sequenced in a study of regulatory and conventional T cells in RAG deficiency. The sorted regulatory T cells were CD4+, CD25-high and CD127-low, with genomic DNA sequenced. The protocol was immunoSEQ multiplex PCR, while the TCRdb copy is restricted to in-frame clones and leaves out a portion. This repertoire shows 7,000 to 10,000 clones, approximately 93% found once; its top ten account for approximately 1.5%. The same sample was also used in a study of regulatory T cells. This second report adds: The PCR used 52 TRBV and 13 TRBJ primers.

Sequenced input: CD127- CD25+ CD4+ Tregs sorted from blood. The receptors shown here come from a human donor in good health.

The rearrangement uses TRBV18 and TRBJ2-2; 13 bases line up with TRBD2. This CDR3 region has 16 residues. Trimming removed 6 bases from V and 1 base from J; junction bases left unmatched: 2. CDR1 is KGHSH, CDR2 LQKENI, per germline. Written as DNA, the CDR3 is TGTGCCAGCTCTCGGACTAGCGGGGGGAACACCGGGGAGCTGTTTTTT. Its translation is CASSRTSGGNTGELFF.

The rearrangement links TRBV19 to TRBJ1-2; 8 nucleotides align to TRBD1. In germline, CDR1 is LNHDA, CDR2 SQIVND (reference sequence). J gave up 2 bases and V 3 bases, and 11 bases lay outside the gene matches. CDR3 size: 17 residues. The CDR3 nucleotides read TGTGCCAGTAGTATCCGGGACAGGAAAAACGTCAACTATGGCTACACCTTC. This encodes CASSIRDRKNVNYGYTF.

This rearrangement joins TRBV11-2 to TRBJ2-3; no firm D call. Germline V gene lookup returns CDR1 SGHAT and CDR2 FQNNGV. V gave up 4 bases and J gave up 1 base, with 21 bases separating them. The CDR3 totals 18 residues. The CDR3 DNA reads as TGTGCCAGCAGCTCCCTGGTGCGGAGCCCGTTCCGCACAGATACGCAGTATTTT. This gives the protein CASSSLVRSPFRTDTQYF.

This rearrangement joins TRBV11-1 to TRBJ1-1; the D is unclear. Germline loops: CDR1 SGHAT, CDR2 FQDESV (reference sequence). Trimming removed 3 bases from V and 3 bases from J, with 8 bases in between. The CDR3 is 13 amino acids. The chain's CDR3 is CASSFESYTEAFF. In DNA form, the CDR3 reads TGTGCCAGCAGCTTTGAGTCGTACACTGAAGCTTTCTTT.

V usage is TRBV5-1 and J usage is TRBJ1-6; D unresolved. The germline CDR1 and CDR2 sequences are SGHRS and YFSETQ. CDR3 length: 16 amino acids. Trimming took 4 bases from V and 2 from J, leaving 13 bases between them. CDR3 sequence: CASSKRAFTYNSPLHF. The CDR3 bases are TGCGCCAGCAGCAAGAGGGCCTTTACCTATAATTCACCCCTCCACTTT.

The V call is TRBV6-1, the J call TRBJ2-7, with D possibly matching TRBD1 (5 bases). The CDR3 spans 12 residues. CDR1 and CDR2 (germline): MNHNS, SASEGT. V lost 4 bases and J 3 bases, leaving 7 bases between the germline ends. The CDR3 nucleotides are TGTGCCAGCAGTGCCCAGGGCTACGAGCAGTACTTC. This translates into CASSAQGYEQYF.

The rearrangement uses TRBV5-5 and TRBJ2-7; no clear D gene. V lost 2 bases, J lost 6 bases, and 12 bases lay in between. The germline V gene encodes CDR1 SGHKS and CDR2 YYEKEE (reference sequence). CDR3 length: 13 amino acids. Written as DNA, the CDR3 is TGTGCCAGCAGCTTCCGTTCTCCAGGCGAGCAGTACTTC. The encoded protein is CASSFRSPGEQYF. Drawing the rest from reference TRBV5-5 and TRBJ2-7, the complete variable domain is DAGVTQSPTHLIKTRGQQVTLRCSPISGHKSVSWYQQVLGQGPQFIFQYYEKEERGRGNFPDRFSARQFPNYSSELNVNALLLGDSALYLCASSFRSPGEQYFGPGTRLTVT.

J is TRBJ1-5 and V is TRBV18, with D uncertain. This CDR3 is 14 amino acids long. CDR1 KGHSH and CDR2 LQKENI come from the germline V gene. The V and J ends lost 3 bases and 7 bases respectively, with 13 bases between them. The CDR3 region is CASSPIDGLQPQHF. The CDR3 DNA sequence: TGTGCCAGCTCACCCATAGACGGGTTACAGCCCCAGCATTTT.

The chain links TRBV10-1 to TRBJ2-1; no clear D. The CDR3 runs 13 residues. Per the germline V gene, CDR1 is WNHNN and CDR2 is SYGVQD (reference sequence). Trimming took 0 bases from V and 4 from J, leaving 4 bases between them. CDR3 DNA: TGCGCCAGCAGTGAGTCCGCGTACAATGAGCAGTTCTTC. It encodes CASSESAYNEQFF.

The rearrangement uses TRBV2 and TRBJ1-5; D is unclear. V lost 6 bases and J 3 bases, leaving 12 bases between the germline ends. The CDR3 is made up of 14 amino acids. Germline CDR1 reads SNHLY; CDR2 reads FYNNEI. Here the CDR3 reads CASRENRANQPQHF. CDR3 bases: TGTGCCAGCAGGGAAAATCGAGCCAATCAGCCCCAGCATTTT.

CDR3 DNA sequence: TGTGCCAGCAGCCCGACTCAGACAGATACGCAGTATTTT. It encodes CASSPTQTDTQYF. The J gene is TRBJ2-3, the V gene TRBV9; no firm D call. The CDR3 runs to 13 residues. The germline V gene has CDR1 SGDLS and CDR2 YYNGEE. The ends were cut back, 4 bases at V and 3 bases at J, with 9 bases in the middle.

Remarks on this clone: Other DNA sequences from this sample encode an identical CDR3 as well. CDR3 loop: CASKAWGQYNSPLHF. DNA for the CDR3: TGTGCCAGCAAAGCATGGGGACAGTATAATTCACCCCTCCACTTT. V is TRBV2 and J is TRBJ1-6; 7 bases line up with TRBD1. CDR1 and CDR2 from the germline V gene are SNHLY and FYNNEI. This CDR3 region has 15 residues. With V trimmed by 7 bases and J by 4 bases, 7 bases remained unmatched.

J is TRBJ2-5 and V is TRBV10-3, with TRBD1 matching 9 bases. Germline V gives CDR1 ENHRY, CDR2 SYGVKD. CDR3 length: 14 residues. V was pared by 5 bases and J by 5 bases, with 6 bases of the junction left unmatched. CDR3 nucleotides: TGTGCCATCAGTCGGGACAGGGCGGGGGAGACCCAGTACTTC. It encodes CAISRDRAGETQYF.

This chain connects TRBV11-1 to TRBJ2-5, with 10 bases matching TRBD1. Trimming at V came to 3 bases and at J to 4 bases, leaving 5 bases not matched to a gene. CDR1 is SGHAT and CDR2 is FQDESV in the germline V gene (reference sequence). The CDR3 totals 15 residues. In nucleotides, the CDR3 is TGTGCCAGCAGCTTCGGGACAGGGGAGATAGAGACCCAGTACTTC. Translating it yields CASSFGTGEIETQYF.

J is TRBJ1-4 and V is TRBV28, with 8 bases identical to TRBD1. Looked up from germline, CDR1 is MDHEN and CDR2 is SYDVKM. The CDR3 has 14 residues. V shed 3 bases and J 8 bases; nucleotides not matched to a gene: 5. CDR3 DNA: TGTGCCAGCAGTTTGGACAGGGTTAGCGAAAAACTGTTTTTT. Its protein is CASSLDRVSEKLFF.

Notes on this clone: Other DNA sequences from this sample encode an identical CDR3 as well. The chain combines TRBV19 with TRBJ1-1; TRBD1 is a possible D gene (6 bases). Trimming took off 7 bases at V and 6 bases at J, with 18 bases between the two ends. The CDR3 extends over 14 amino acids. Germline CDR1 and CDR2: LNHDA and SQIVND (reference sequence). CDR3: CASNWGTGSAEAFF. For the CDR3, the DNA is TGTGCCAGTAATTGGGGTACAGGGTCAGCTGAAGCTTTCTTT. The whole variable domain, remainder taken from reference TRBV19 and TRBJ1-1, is DGGITQSPKYLFRKEGQNVTLSCEQNLNHDAMYWYRQDPGQGLRLIYYSQIVNDFQKGDIAEGYSVSREKKESFPLTVTSAQKNPTAFYLCASNWGTGSAEAFFGQGTRLTVV.